These 13 T cell receptor beta chains came from one sample sequenced in a study of blood T cell repertoires in COVID-19. Produced via immunoSEQ multiplex PCR; TCRdb's table is partial and in-frame only. This sample carries some 140,000 clones, around 76% of them seen once, and the ten largest clones take around 13%. The specimen was peripheral blood. Receptors originate from an older man with acute or convalescent COVID-19.

The J gene is TRBJ2-7, the V gene TRBV18, with TRBD1 matching over 8 bases. Germline V gives CDR1 KGHSH, CDR2 LQKENI. CDR3 length equals 12 residues. Unmatched junction bases numbered 7, after V lost 6 bases and J lost 9 bases. The CDR3 DNA follows: TGTGCCAGCTCGGGAGGACAGGGAGGGCAGTACTTC. This gives the protein CASSGGQGGQYF.

This rearrangement joins TRBV2 to TRBJ1-6, with D perhaps matching TRBD1 (5 bases). The CDR3 consists of 12 residues. In germline, CDR1 is SNHLY, CDR2 FYNNEI. The V gene lost 4 bases and the J gene lost 12 bases, with 10 bases spanning the gap. Here the CDR3 DNA reads TGTGCCAGCAGTGTAGATAGGGGACCCCTCCACTTT. Translating gives CASSVDRGPLHF. Supplemented by reference TRBV2 and TRBJ1-6, the full variable domain reads EPEVTQTPSHQVTQMGQEVILRCVPISNHLYFYWYRQILGQKVEFLVSFYNNEISEKSEIFDDQFSVERPDGSNFTLKIRSTKLEDSAMYFCASSVDRGPLHFGNGTRLTVT.

The genes are TRBV18 and TRBJ2-5; D perhaps matches TRBD2 (5 bases). Germline V gives CDR1 KGHSH, CDR2 LQKENI. V was clipped by 0 bases and J by 6 bases, with 8 bases between them. This CDR3 has 13 amino acids. This CDR3 reads CASSPPPGKTQYF. The CDR3 DNA reads as TGTGCCAGCTCACCACCCCCCGGGAAGACCCAGTACTTC.

This clone occurred a few times. This chain links TRBV6-1 with TRBJ1-2, with D perhaps TRBD1 (5 bases). The CDR3 loop spans 14 amino acids. Germline lookup yields CDR1 MNHNS and CDR2 SASEGT. The V and J ends lost 3 bases and 0 bases respectively, with 8 bases between them. CDR3 in amino acids: CASSEGTSNYGYTF. The CDR3 nucleotides read TGTGCCAGCAGTGAGGGGACTTCTAACTATGGCTACACCTTC.

V gene TRBV6-2 or TRBV6-3 combines with J gene TRBJ2-3; 10 bases line up with TRBD1. CDR1 is MNHEY and CDR2 is SVGEGT in the germline V gene. The CDR3 extends over 15 amino acids. V dropped 3 bases and J dropped 3; count of bases not matched to a gene: 3. DNA for the CDR3: TGTGCCAGCAGTTATGGACAGGGGGTGACAGATACGCAGTATTTT. As protein: CASSYGQGVTDTQYF.

This rearrangement joins TRBV7-9 to TRBJ2-1; 7 bases are shared with TRBD1. Germline CDR1 reads SEHNR; CDR2 reads FQNEAQ (reference sequence). The CDR3 totals 15 residues. The V segment lost 0 bases and the J segment 6 bases; nucleotides outside the gene matches: 5. The CDR3 region is CASSLARQGSNEQFF. CDR3 coding DNA: TGTGCCAGCAGCTTAGCAAGACAGGGTAGCAATGAGCAGTTCTTC.

This rearrangement joins TRBV7-2 to TRBJ2-2, with D maybe TRBD1 (6 bases). Germline V gives CDR1 SGHTA, CDR2 FQGNSA. This CDR3 has 16 amino acids. Trimming left V 5 bases short and J 5 bases short, with 18 bases between. Here the CDR3 reads CASSVSGTSGTGELFF. The CDR3 nucleotides are TGTGCCAGCAGCGTATCCGGGACAAGTGGGACCGGGGAGCTGTTTTTT.

The chain links TRBV5-4 to TRBJ2-3, with D perhaps TRBD2 (6 bases). From germline, CDR1 is SGHNT and CDR2 YYREEE (reference sequence). Trimming removed 6 bases at V and 0 bases at J, with 14 bases between. The CDR3 spans 15 residues. DNA for the CDR3: TGTGCCAGCAACCGGGCGGGGACCAGCACAGATACGCAGTATTTT. Amino acids: CASNRAGTSTDTQYF.

The chain recombines TRBV20-1 with TRBJ2-5, with TRBD2 matching over 9 bases. This CDR3 region has 13 residues. The germline V gene encodes CDR1 DFQATT and CDR2 SNEGSKA (reference sequence). The trim removed 3 bases at V and 4 bases at J, leaving 3 bases unmatched. The CDR3 sequence: CSASLAGAETQYF. The CDR3 nucleotides are TGCAGTGCTAGTTTAGCGGGGGCAGAGACCCAGTACTTC.

This sequence joins TRBV30 and TRBJ2-7; possible D gene TRBD1, 5 bases. The CDR3 is 15 residues long. Germline assignment: CDR1 GTSNPN and CDR2 SVGIG (reference sequence). V lost 1 base, J lost 6 bases, and 19 bases lay in between. This chain's CDR3 is CAWSARQPPWAEQYF. The CDR3 DNA sequence: TGTGCCTGGAGTGCCCGACAGCCCCCTTGGGCCGAGCAGTACTTC. The whole variable domain, filled in from reference TRBV30 and TRBJ2-7, reads SQTIHQWPATLVQPVGSPLSLECTVEGTSNPNLYWYRQAAGRGLQLLFYSVGIGQISSEVPQNLSASRPQDRQFILSSKKLLLSDSGFYLCAWSARQPPWAEQYFGPGTRLTVT.

The chain uses TRBV4-1 and TRBJ2-7, with D perhaps matching TRBD1 (6 bases). With 0 bases removed from V and 2 bases from J, the gap between germline ends came to 14 bases. The germline V gene has CDR1 MGHRA and CDR2 YSYEKL. The CDR3 is 16 residues long. The DNA of the CDR3 is TGCGCCAGCAGCCAAGAAGGGGCAGGGGCTACCTACGAGCAGTACTTC. Its protein product is CASSQEGAGATYEQYF.

This clone was counted a single time. This chain connects TRBV19 to TRBJ1-1, with a weak D call TRBD1 (6 bases). Germline CDR1 LNHDA, CDR2 SQIVND (reference sequence). The V end was cut by 7 bases, the J end by 1 base, with 13 bases between. The CDR3 extends over 14 amino acids. CDR3 in DNA: TGTGCCAGTACCCCAGGGGATGGGAACACTGAAGCTTTCTTT. Translation: CASTPGDGNTEAFF. Drawing the rest from reference TRBV19 and TRBJ1-1, the complete variable domain is DGGITQSPKYLFRKEGQNVTLSCEQNLNHDAMYWYRQDPGQGLRLIYYSQIVNDFQKGDIAEGYSVSREKKESFPLTVTSAQKNPTAFYLCASTPGDGNTEAFFGQGTRLTVV.

This clone was seen a few times. The V gene is TRBV6-2 or TRBV6-3, the J gene TRBJ2-7; D perhaps matches TRBD1 (5 bases). V was clipped by 6 bases and J by 3 bases, with 15 bases between them. Germline CDR1 is MNHEY and CDR2 is SVGEGT. This CDR3 contains 14 residues. In DNA, the CDR3 is TGTGCCAGCAGCCCTTTTGGGCAGGGCTACGAGCAGTACTTC. This translates into CASSPFGQGYEQYF.